Detailed here is one TCR beta chain. The CDR3 length is 14 residues. Trimming at V came to 5 bases and at J to 5 bases, leaving 9 bases not matched to a gene. Germline CDR1 and CDR2: SGHTA and FQGNSA. This sample was included in a study of T cell responses to AZD1222 COVID-19 vaccine. Produced via immunoSEQ multiplex PCR; TCRdb's table is partial and in-frame only. The sample includes more than 95,000 clones, around 88% seen only once; the top ten take around 8.7%. The chain links TRBV7-2 to TRBJ2-7; 7 nucleotides align to TRBD2. The sample here was peripheral blood, taken on day 0 of AZD1222 vaccination. The TCR sequence derives from an adult in good health. The CDR3 DNA reads TGTGCCAGCAGCCAGCTTCGGGGGGTCCACGAGCAGTACTTC. Protein sequence: CASSQLRGVHEQYF. Drawing the rest from reference TRBV7-2 and TRBJ2-7, the complete variable domain is GAGVSQSPSNKVTEKGKDVELRCDPISGHTALYWYRQSLGQGLEFLIYFQGNSAPDKSGLPSDRFSAERTGGSVSTLTIQRTQQEDSAVYLCASSQLRGVHEQYFGPGTRLTVT.